The source of this T cell receptor beta chain is a study of blood T cell repertoires in COVID-19. About the research overall: PBMCs, B-cell-depleted T cells, or T cells were the source of the cDNA or gDNA that made up the material.

Original processing notes: Reference gene primer amplification yielded estimated nucleated cell counts. Method: immunoSEQ multiplex PCR; TCRdb's copy keeps in-frame clones and lacks some. V, J and clone size are those of that table, while D and trimming were read from the DNA. The sample holds approximately 160,000 clones, roughly 84% seen once. The V and J ends lost 4 bases and 6 bases respectively, with 10 bases between them. This CDR3 contains 13 residues. Germline V gene lookup returns CDR1 SGHNT and CDR2 YENEEA. The sample taken for sequencing was peripheral blood. The J gene is TRBJ2-1, the V gene TRBV11-3, with a tentative D call TRBD1 (6 bases). The TCR comes from a woman aged 55 to 70 with acute or convalescent COVID-19. The CDR3 region has the DNA TGTGCCAGCAGCTGGGGGCAGCTCAATGAGCAGTTCTTC. As protein: CASSWGQLNEQFF. The variable domain in full, with the rest retrieved from reference TRBV11-3 and TRBJ2-1, is EAGVVQSPRYKIIEKKQPVAFWCNPISGHNTLYWYLQNLGQGPELLIRYENEEAVDDSQLPKDRFSAERLKGVDSTLKIQPAELGDSAVYLCASSWGQLNEQFFGPGTRLTVL.